This is a list of T cell receptor beta chains from one sample in a study of blood T cell repertoires in COVID-19. Profiling relied on immunoSEQ multiplex PCR, and the TCRdb table lists in-frame clones only, not all of them. Counted here are about 200,000 clones, 70% to 85% occurring once; the ten biggest clones make up roughly 13%. Material for sequencing was peripheral blood. The receptor set was obtained from a human donor in a cohort sampled during active COVID-19. The CDR3 runs from the conserved cysteine through the conserved F or W. Fields, in order: V gene, D gene, clone size, J gene, CDR3 protein, CDR3 DNA. A D gene is named only where the DNA matches it firmly. The size field is filled for only some rows; it gives once, few, many or a size class.

V: TRBV18; D: TRBD2; size: NA; J: TRBJ2-7; CDR3: CASSDPGTSVYEQYF; DNA: TGTGCCAGCTCCGACCCGGGGACTAGCGTTTACGAGCAGTACTTC
V: TRBV29-1; D: NA; size: once; J: TRBJ1-5; CDR3: CSVGSGDRNQPQHF; DNA: TGCAGCGTTGGTTCGGGAGATCGCAATCAGCCCCAGCATTTT
V: TRBV5-6; D: NA; size: NA; J: TRBJ1-2; CDR3: CASSLVRGASYGYTF; DNA: TGTGCCAGCAGCTTGGTTCGGGGGGCGAGCTATGGCTACACCTTC
V: TRBV20-1; D: TRBD2; size: NA; J: TRBJ2-1; CDR3: CSASTLAGGSNEQFF; DNA: TGCAGTGCTAGTACGCTAGCGGGAGGGTCTAATGAGCAGTTCTTC
V: TRBV29-1; D: TRBD2; size: NA; J: TRBJ2-3; CDR3: CSVGPLAGVGTDTQYF; DNA: TGCAGCGTTGGACCACTAGCGGGAGTCGGCACAGATACGCAGTATTTT
V: TRBV28; D: TRBD2; size: many; J: TRBJ2-3; CDR3: CASSLPSGLTDTQYF; DNA: TGTGCCAGCAGTTTACCTAGCGGGCTCACAGATACGCAGTATTTT
V: TRBV27; D: NA; size: NA; J: TRBJ2-7; CDR3: CASSLNGRGNEQYF; DNA: TGTGCCAGCAGTTTAAACGGAAGGGGGAACGAGCAGTACTTC
V: TRBV2; D: TRBD1; size: NA; J: TRBJ1-5; CDR3: CASSVGGRAASPQHF; DNA: TGTGCCAGCAGTGTAGGGGGCAGGGCCGCTTCGCCCCAGCATTTT
V: TRBV7-2; D: TRBD2; size: NA; J: TRBJ2-7; CDR3: CASSYELAAQEYF; DNA: TGTGCCAGCAGCTATGAGCTAGCGGCCCAAGAGTACTTC
V: TRBV11-2; D: TRBD1; size: NA; J: TRBJ1-6; CDR3: CASSPRQGSDSPLHF; DNA: TGTGCCAGCAGCCCCCGACAGGGTAGCGATTCACCCCTCCACTTT
V: TRBV11-1; D: NA; size: once; J: TRBJ1-4; CDR3: CASSLAVGEKLFF; DNA: TGTGCCAGCAGTTTGGCGGTCGGGGAAAAACTGTTTTTT
V: TRBV7-9; D: TRBD1; size: NA; J: TRBJ1-1; CDR3: CASSLPDRVNTEAFF; DNA: TGTGCCAGCAGCTTACCCGACAGGGTGAACACTGAAGCTTTCTTT
V: TRBV7-9; D: TRBD1; size: NA; J: TRBJ1-3; CDR3: CASSFGQGARGNTIYF; DNA: TGTGCCAGCAGCTTCGGACAGGGGGCGAGGGGAAACACCATATATTTT
V: TRBV5-6; D: TRBD2; size: few; J: TRBJ2-7; CDR3: CASSSVTSGSPYAYEQYF; DNA: TGTGCCAGCAGCTCGGTGACTAGCGGGAGCCCGTATGCCTACGAGCAGTACTTC
V: TRBV19; D: NA; size: NA; J: TRBJ1-5; CDR3: CASSPRQEHQPQHF; DNA: TGTGCCAGTAGTCCCCGACAGGAGCATCAGCCCCAGCATTTT
V: TRBV5-1; D: TRBD1; size: NA; J: TRBJ2-7; CDR3: CASSLLMDRDYEQYF; DNA: TGCGCCAGCAGCTTACTAATGGACAGGGACTACGAGCAGTACTTC
V: TRBV2; D: TRBD2; size: NA; J: TRBJ2-3; CDR3: CASSGVASGSISTDTQYF; DNA: TGTGCCAGCAGCGGAGTGGCTAGCGGGAGTATTAGCACAGATACGCAGTATTTT
V: TRBV29-1; D: TRBD1; size: NA; J: TRBJ2-7; CDR3: CSVGRDSSYEQYF; DNA: TGCAGCGTTGGCAGGGACAGCTCCTACGAGCAGTACTTC
V: TRBV24-1; D: NA; size: NA; J: TRBJ1-2; CDR3: CATSDRVIGYTF; DNA: TGTGCCACCAGTGACAGGGTAATTGGCTACACCTTC
V: TRBV2; D: NA; size: NA; J: TRBJ2-1; CDR3: CASSLAEIPNEQFF; DNA: TGTGCCAGCAGTCTGGCGGAAATCCCCAATGAGCAGTTCTTC
V: TRBV29-1; D: TRBD2; size: NA; J: TRBJ2-3; CDR3: CSVVGLAGVSTDTQYF; DNA: TGCAGCGTTGTGGGACTAGCGGGGGTTAGCACAGATACGCAGTATTTT
V: TRBV4-1; D: TRBD1; size: NA; J: TRBJ2-1; CDR3: CASSQQTLGTGSNEQFF; DNA: TGCGCCAGCAGCCAACAAACGCTCGGGACAGGGAGCAATGAGCAGTTCTTC
V: TRBV28; D: TRBD1; size: NA; J: TRBJ2-3; CDR3: CASSELNRGLSTDTQYF; DNA: TGTGCCAGCAGTGAACTGAACAGGGGGCTTAGCACAGATACGCAGTATTTT
V: TRBV5-1; D: TRBD2; size: NA; J: TRBJ2-3; CDR3: CASSLELAGGTDTQYF; DNA: TGCGCCAGCAGCTTAGAACTAGCGGGAGGAACAGATACGCAGTATTTT
V: TRBV28; D: NA; size: NA; J: TRBJ1-1; CDR3: CASSSGQPGDTEAFF; DNA: TGTGCCAGCAGTTCTGGACAGCCCGGGGACACTGAAGCTTTCTTT
V: TRBV19; D: NA; size: NA; J: TRBJ2-4; CDR3: CASSIEHRGSLAKNIQYF; DNA: TGTGCCAGTAGTATAGAGCACCGGGGTTCGCTAGCCAAAAACATTCAGTACTTC
V: TRBV3-1/TRBV3-2; D: NA; size: NA; J: TRBJ1-1; CDR3: CASSQKQGVNTEAFF; DNA: TGTGCCAGCAGCCAAAAACAGGGCGTGAACACTGAAGCTTTCTTT
V: TRBV28; D: NA; size: NA; J: TRBJ1-2; CDR3: CASSLTVNYGYTF; DNA: TGTGCCAGCAGCCTGACAGTTAACTATGGCTACACCTTC
V: TRBV28; D: NA; size: NA; J: TRBJ1-4; CDR3: CASSLRSNEKLFF; DNA: TGTGCCAGCAGTTTACGGAGTAATGAAAAACTGTTTTTT
V: TRBV4-1; D: TRBD2; size: many; J: TRBJ2-7; CDR3: CASSQDPLGAGVGEQYF; DNA: TGCGCCAGCAGCCAAGACCCGCTGGGAGCGGGAGTCGGGGAGCAGTACTTC
V: TRBV7-9; D: NA; size: NA; J: TRBJ2-2; CDR3: CATHLTGRNTGELFF; DNA: TGTGCCACCCATCTGACAGGCCGGAACACCGGGGAGCTGTTTTTT
V: TRBV28; D: TRBD1; size: once; J: TRBJ1-2; CDR3: CASSATGGWGYTF; DNA: TGTGCCAGCAGTGCGACAGGGGGATGGGGCTACACCTTC
V: TRBV2; D: NA; size: NA; J: TRBJ1-5; CDR3: CASRAGPNSNQPQHF; DNA: TGTGCCAGCAGGGCGGGTCCCAATAGCAATCAGCCCCAGCATTTT
V: TRBV2; D: TRBD1; size: NA; J: TRBJ1-4; CDR3: CATTGGANEKLFF; DNA: TGTGCCACCACAGGGGGAGCTAATGAAAAACTGTTTTTT
V: TRBV27; D: TRBD1; size: NA; J: TRBJ1-1; CDR3: CASSGIDRGLANTEAFF; DNA: TGTGCCAGCAGTGGAATAGACAGGGGGCTGGCGAACACTGAAGCTTTCTTT
V: TRBV6-5; D: TRBD1; size: NA; J: TRBJ2-2; CDR3: CASRGQGAGELFF; DNA: TGTGCCAGCAGGGGACAGGGCGCCGGGGAGCTGTTTTTT